This T cell receptor (beta chain) originates from a study of blood T cell repertoires in COVID-19. The V and J ends lost 1 base and 4 bases, in that order; junction bases with no gene match: 7. The CDR3 consists of 16 residues. Germline CDR1 and CDR2: LGHNA and YSLEER. Sequencing was performed with immunoSEQ multiplex PCR; in TCRdb, only in-frame clones are kept and a portion is missing. The data contain 100,000 to 150,000 clones, approximately 80% of them singletons. The sample taken for sequencing was peripheral blood. This sequence joins TRBV4-3 and TRBJ2-5, with 9 nucleotides matching TRBD2. This TCR derives from a man aged 40-49 years with active or convalescent COVID-19. CDR3 DNA sequence: TGCGCCAGCAGCCAAGGGAGCGGGGGGCGGAGAGAGACCCAGTACTTC. Residues: CASSQGSGGRRETQYF.